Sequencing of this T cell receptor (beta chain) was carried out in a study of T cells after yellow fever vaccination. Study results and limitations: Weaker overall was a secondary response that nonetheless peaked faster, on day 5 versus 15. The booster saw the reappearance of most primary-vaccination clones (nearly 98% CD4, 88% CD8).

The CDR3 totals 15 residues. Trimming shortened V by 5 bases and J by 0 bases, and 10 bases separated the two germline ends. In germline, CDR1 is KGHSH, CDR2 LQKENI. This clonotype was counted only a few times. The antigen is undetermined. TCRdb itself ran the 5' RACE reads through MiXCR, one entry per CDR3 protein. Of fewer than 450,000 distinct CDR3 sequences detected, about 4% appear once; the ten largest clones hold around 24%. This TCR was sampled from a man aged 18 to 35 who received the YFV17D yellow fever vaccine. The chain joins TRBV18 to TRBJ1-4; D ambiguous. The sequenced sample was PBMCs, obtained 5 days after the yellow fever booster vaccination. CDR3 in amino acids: CASSSRTATNEKLFF. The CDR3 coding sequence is TGTGCCAGCTCATCAAGAACCGCAACTAATGAAAAACTGTTTTTT.